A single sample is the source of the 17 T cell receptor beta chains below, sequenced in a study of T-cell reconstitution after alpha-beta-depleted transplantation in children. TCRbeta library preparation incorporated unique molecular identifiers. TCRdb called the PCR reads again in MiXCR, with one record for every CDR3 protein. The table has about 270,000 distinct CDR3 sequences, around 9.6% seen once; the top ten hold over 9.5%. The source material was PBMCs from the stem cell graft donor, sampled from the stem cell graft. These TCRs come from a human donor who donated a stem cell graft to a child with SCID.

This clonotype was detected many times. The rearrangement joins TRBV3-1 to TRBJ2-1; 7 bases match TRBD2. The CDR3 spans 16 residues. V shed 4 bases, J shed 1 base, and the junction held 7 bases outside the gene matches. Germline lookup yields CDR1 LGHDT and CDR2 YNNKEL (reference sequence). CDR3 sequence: CASSPSGGGSYNEQFF. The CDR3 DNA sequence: TGTGCCAGCAGCCCTTCGGGGGGTGGTTCCTACAATGAGCAGTTCTTC.

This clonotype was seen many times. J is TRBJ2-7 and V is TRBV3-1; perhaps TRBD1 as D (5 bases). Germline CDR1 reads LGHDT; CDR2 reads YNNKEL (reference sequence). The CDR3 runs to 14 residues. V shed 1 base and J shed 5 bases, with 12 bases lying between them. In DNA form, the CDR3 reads TGTGCCAGCAGCCAAGCCCAGGGCGGCGACGAGCAGTACTTC. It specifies CASSQAQGGDEQYF.

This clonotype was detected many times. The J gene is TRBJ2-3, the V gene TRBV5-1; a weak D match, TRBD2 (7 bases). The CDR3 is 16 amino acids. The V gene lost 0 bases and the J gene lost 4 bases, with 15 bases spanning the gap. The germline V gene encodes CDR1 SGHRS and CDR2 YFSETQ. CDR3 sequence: CASSLVRGAPSDTQYF. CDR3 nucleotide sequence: TGCGCCAGCAGCTTGGTTCGGGGGGCCCCATCAGATACGCAGTATTTT. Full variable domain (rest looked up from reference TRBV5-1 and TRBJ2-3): KAGVTQTPRYLIKTRGQQVTLSCSPISGHRSVSWYQQTPGQGLQFLFEYFSETQRNKGNFPGRFSGRQFSNSRSEMNVSTLELGDSALYLCASSLVRGAPSDTQYFGPGTRLTVL.

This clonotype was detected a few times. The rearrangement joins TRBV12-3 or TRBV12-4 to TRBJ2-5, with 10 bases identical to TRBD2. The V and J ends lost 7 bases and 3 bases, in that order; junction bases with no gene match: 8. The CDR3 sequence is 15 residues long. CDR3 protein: CASILGLAGEETQYF. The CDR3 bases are TGTGCCAGCATCCTAGGGCTAGCGGGGGAAGAGACCCAGTACTTC.

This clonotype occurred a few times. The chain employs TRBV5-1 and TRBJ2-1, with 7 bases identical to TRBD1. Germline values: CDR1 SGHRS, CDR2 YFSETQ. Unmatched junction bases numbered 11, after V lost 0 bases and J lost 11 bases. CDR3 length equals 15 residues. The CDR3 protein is CASSLVVQGKKKQFF. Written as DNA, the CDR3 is TGCGCCAGCAGCTTGGTGGTACAGGGGAAGAAGAAGCAGTTCTTC.

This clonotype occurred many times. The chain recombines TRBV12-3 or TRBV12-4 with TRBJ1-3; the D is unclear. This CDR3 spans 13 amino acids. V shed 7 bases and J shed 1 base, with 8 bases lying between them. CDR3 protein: CASKKESGNTIYF. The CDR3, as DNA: TGTGCCAGCAAGAAGGAGTCTGGAAACACCATATATTTT.

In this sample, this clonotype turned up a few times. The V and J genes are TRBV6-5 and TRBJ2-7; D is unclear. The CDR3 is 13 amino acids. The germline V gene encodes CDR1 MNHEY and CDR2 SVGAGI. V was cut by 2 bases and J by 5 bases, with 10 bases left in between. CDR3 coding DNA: TGTGCCAGCAGTTACGGCGGACCCAACGAGCAGTACTTC. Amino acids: CASSYGGPNEQYF.

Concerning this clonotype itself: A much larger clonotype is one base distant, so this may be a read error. The CDR3 sequence: CASTDASYTQYF. The CDR3 nucleotides are TGTGCCAGCACCGACGCTAGTTATACGCAGTATTTT. V usage is TRBV12-3 or TRBV12-4 and J usage is TRBJ2-3; D remains ambiguous. The CDR3 is 12 residues long. Between the trimmed V and J ends, which lost 7 bases and 7 bases, there was a span of 12 bases.

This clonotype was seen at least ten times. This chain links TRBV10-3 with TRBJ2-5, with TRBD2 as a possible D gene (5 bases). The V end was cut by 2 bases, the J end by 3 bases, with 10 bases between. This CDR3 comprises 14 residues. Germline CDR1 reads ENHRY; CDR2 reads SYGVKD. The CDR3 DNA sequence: TGTGCCATCAGTGAGGGAGGCAGTAAAGAGACCCAGTACTTC. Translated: CAISEGGSKETQYF.

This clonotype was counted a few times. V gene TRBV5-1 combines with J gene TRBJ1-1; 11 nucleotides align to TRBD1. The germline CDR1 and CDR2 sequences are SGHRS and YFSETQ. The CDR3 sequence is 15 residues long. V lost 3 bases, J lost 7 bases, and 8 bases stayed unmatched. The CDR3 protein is CASSSWTGGTGEAFF. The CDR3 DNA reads TGCGCCAGCAGCTCGTGGACAGGGGGCACTGGTGAAGCTTTCTTT.

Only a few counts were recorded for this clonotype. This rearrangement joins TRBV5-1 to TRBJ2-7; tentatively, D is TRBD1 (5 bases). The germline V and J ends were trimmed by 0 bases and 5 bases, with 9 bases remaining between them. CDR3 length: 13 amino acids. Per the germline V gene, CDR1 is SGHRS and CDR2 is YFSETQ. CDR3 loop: CASSLGGADEQYF. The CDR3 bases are TGCGCCAGCAGCTTGGGGGGCGCGGACGAGCAGTACTTC.

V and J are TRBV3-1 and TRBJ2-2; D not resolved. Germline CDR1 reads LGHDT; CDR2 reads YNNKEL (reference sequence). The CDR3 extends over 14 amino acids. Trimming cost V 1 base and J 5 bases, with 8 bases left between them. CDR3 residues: CASSQVHGTGELFF. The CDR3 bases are TGTGCCAGCAGCCAAGTGCATGGAACCGGGGAGCTGTTTTTT. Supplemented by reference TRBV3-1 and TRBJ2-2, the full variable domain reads DTAVSQTPKYLVTQMGNDKSIKCEQNLGHDTMYWYKQDSKKFLKIMFSYNNKELIINETVPNRFSPKSPDKAHLNLHINSLELGDSAVYFCASSQVHGTGELFFGEGSRLTVL.

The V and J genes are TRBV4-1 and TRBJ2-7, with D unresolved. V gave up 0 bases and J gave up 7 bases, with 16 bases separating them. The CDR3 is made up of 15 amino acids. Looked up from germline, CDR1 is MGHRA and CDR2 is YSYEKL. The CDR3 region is CASSQDFGRLREQYF. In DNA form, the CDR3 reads TGCGCCAGCAGCCAAGATTTTGGCAGACTTCGGGAGCAGTACTTC.

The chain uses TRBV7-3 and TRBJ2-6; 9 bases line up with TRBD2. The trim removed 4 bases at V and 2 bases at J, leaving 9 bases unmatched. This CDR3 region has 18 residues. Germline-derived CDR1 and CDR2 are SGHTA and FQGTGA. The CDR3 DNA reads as TGTGCCAGCAGCTCCCCTTCAGCGGGGGGCACTGGGGCCAACGTCCTGACTTTC. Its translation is CASSSPSAGGTGANVLTF.

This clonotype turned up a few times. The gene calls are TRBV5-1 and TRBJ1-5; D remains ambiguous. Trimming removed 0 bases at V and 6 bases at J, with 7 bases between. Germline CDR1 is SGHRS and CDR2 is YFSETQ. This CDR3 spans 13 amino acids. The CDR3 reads CASSLGSGQPQHF. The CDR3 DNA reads TGCGCCAGCAGCTTGGGGTCGGGTCAGCCCCAGCATTTT.

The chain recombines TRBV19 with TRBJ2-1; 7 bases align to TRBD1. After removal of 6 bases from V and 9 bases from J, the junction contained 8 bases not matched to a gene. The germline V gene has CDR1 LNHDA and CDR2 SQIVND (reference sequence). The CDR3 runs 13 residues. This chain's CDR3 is CASSKGAPVEQFF. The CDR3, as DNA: TGTGCCAGTAGCAAGGGGGCCCCGGTTGAGCAGTTCTTC.

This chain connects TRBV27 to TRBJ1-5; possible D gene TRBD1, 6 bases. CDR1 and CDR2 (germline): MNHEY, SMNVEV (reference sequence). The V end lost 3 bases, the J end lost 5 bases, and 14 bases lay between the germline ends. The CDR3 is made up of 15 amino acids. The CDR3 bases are TGTGCCAGCAGTTTGGACAGAGGAGGGCATCAGCCCCAGCATTTT. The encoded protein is CASSLDRGGHQPQHF.